Sequencing of this T cell receptor (beta chain) was carried out in a study of Graves' ophthalmopathy and Graves' hyperthyroidism. Study-level points and caveats: For separating ophthalmopathy from stable hyperthyroidism, a 13-signature model gave 87.88% sensitivity and roughly 83% specificity. Blood repertoires reportedly contained most expanded thyroid clonotypes above 0.001 frequency.

Beta-chain TCR CDR3 regions were amplified from RNA transcripts. The authors performed first-round RT-PCR with HTBI primers and then a second-round multiplex PCR. TCRdb reprocessed the multiplex PCR reads with MiXCR, giving one entry per CDR3 protein. Found here are 350,000 to 400,000 distinct CDR3 sequences, just over 15% of them singletons; the top ten hold approximately 7%. This clonotype was recorded at least ten times. Its specificity is unknown. V was trimmed by 6 bases and J by 3 bases, leaving 18 bases between them. Germline CDR1 reads MNHNS; CDR2 reads SASEGT. This CDR3 comprises 15 residues. The V gene is TRBV6-1, the J gene TRBJ2-7; D gene uncertain. Sequencing used peripheral blood. This sequence originates from a woman under 30 with stable Graves' hyperthyroidism. CDR3 loop: CASSTDQSFYYEQYF. The CDR3 nucleotides are TGTGCCAGCAGCACAGACCAATCCTTTTACTACGAGCAGTACTTC.